These 3 T cell receptor beta chains were sequenced from one sample in a study of long-term antiretroviral therapy in people with HIV. A v3.0 immunoSEQ assay was performed at survey level. Sequencing was performed with immunoSEQ multiplex PCR; in TCRdb, only in-frame clones are kept and a portion is missing. The sample includes fewer than 40,000 clones, around 97% of them seen just once. Sequenced here: unsorted PBMCs, sampled 6.9 years after starting antiretroviral therapy. The receptor set was obtained from a man aged 30 to 45 with HIV.

V is TRBV29-1 and J is TRBJ1-1; D is possibly TRBD1 (5 bases). This CDR3 comprises 13 residues. The germline V and J ends were trimmed by 1 base and 11 bases, with 17 bases remaining between them. Germline CDR1 reads SQVTM; CDR2 reads ANQGSEA. The CDR3: CSVEVPLGVGAFF. CDR3 sequence (DNA): TGCAGCGTTGAAGTCCCGCTGGGGGTTGGGGCTTTCTTT.

This chain uses TRBV14 with TRBJ2-5; D remains unclear. Germline V gene data show CDR1 as SGHDN and CDR2 as FVKESK. With 0 bases removed from V and 5 bases from J, the gap between germline ends came to 7 bases. The CDR3 extends over 13 amino acids. The CDR3: CASSQEPTETQYF. CDR3 DNA sequence: TGTGCCAGCAGCCAAGAGCCCACGGAGACCCAGTACTTC.

The gene calls are TRBV13 and TRBJ2-7, with TRBD2 identical over 13 bases. CDR1 and CDR2 from the germline V gene are PRHDT and FYEKMQ (reference sequence). The CDR3 is made up of 15 amino acids. The V segment lost 4 bases and the J segment 7 bases; nucleotides outside the gene matches: 7. DNA for the CDR3: TGTGCCAGCAGCTGGCGGACTAGCGGGAGAGTTGAGCAGTACTTC. It codes for CASSWRTSGRVEQYF.